The clone carrying this TCR beta chain came up a few times. Its antigen is unknown. Some clones are missing from TCRdb's copy, which holds only in-frame ones; the method was immunoSEQ multiplex PCR. The data show about 13,000 clones, over 55% seen once. The sample is drawn from a study of neoadjuvant anti-PD-1 for oral cavity cancer. Overall study: Patients without progression got a fourth dose around day 43. Findings of the study overall: Non-responders to neoadjuvant nivolumab had significantly more clonal PBMC T cells than responders.

The time point was: after neoadjuvant nivolumab, at surgical resection. Germline CDR1 is LNHDA and CDR2 is SQIVND (reference sequence). With 5 bases clipped from V and 2 bases from J, the junction kept 5 bases outside the gene matches. The CDR3 spans 14 residues. This TCR came from a person between 40 and 85 years old with oral cavity squamous cell carcinoma. The J gene is TRBJ2-7, the V gene TRBV19; 8 positions match TRBD2. This specimen was PBMCs, taken after nivolumab (anti-PD-1) treatment. The CDR3 here is CASSATSGTYEQYF. The CDR3 nucleotides read TGTGCCAGTAGTGCTACTAGCGGAACCTACGAGCAGTACTTC. Full variable domain (outside the CDR3, taken from reference TRBV19 and TRBJ2-7): DGGITQSPKYLFRKEGQNVTLSCEQNLNHDAMYWYRQDPGQGLRLIYYSQIVNDFQKGDIAEGYSVSREKKESFPLTVTSAQKNPTAFYLCASSATSGTYEQYFGPGTRLTVT.